A selection of T cell receptor beta chains follows, all from one sample in a study of T cell clones after liver transplantation. Repertoires were generated with immunoSEQ multiplex PCR, while TCRdb's copy carries only in-frame clones and drops some. The data show more than 65,000 clones, with 80% seen just once and about 0.79% held by the top ten. Sequenced here: CD4+ T cells from blood, sampled 12 months after liver transplant. Receptors originate from a human patient who received a liver transplant. Some of the T cells might come from the graft donor. CDR3s include the opening cysteine and the closing phenylalanine or tryptophan. The order of the fields is J gene, D gene, clone size, V gene, CDR3 protein, CDR3 DNA. A D gene is named only where the DNA matches it firmly. The size of a clone is reported for some rows only, either as once, few or many, or as a class for expanded clones.

>TRBJ1-4|NA|NA|TRBV19
CASSIPFLTSGNEKLFF
TGTGCCAGTAGTATTCCGTTTTTGACAAGTGGGAATGAAAAACTGTTTTTT
>TRBJ2-2|TRBD1|once|TRBV2
CASRPGQGNTGEPFF
TGTGCCAGTAGACCGGGACAGGGTAACACCGGGGAGCCGTTTTTT
>TRBJ1-5|NA|NA|TRBV30
CAWSPAGHTNQPQHF
TGTGCCTGGAGTCCCGCCGGGCACACTAATCAGCCCCAGCATTTT
>TRBJ2-1|TRBD2|NA|TRBV5-6
CASSFSSGNEQFF
TGTGCCAGCAGCTTCTCTAGCGGCAATGAGCAGTTCTTC
>TRBJ1-5|NA|NA|TRBV6-6
CASSPGAGQPQHF
TGTGCCAGCAGTCCAGGGGCGGGTCAGCCCCAGCATTTT
>TRBJ1-1|NA|NA|TRBV5-1
CASSLVGRAEAFF
TGCGCCAGCAGCTTGGTAGGGAGGGCTGAAGCTTTCTTT
>TRBJ2-1|NA|NA|TRBV5-1
CASSPILGPYNEQFF
TGCGCCAGCAGCCCCATACTAGGGCCCTACAATGAGCAGTTCTTC
>TRBJ2-1|NA|NA|TRBV6-5
CASRWGGGYNEQFF
TGTGCCAGCCGGTGGGGCGGCGGATACAATGAGCAGTTCTTC
>TRBJ2-1|TRBD2|once|TRBV7-9
CASSFLAGSYNEQFF
TGTGCCAGCAGCTTCCTAGCGGGGTCCTACAATGAGCAGTTCTTC
>TRBJ2-7|NA|NA|TRBV11-2
CASRSTRASYEQYF
TGTGCCAGCAGAAGCACGAGGGCTAGCTACGAGCAGTACTTC
>TRBJ2-5|NA|NA|TRBV6-6
CAASPHGGRETQYF
TGTGCCGCTAGCCCCCATGGGGGGCGAGAGACCCAGTACTTC
>TRBJ1-2|NA|few|TRBV4-1
CASSQEGRGYTF
TGCGCCAGCAGCCAAGAAGGGAGAGGCTACACCTTC
>TRBJ1-4|NA|NA|TRBV2
CATSSPRRRDELFF
TGTGCTACGTCAAGCCCAAGGAGACGGGACGAACTGTTTTTT
>TRBJ2-1|NA|once|TRBV2
CASSGTGYNEQFF
TGTGCCAGCAGTGGGACGGGTTACAATGAGCAGTTCTTC
>TRBJ1-4|NA|NA|TRBV28
CASSLRVSGEKLFF
TGTGCCAGCAGTTTGAGGGTCTCGGGTGAAAAACTGTTTTTT
>TRBJ2-1|NA|NA|TRBV2
CASSPGYNYYNEQFF
TGTGCCAGCAGTCCGGGATACAACTACTACAATGAGCAGTTCTTC
>TRBJ2-7|NA|NA|TRBV11-2
CASSSSSGTAALEQYF
TGTGCCAGCAGCTCATCCTCCGGGACGGCAGCCTTGGAGCAGTACTTC
>TRBJ2-2|NA|NA|TRBV5-1
CATALGKGRLFF
TGCGCCACCGCCCTTGGGAAGGGGCGGCTGTTTTTT
>TRBJ1-2|NA|once|TRBV10-3
CAISRDPNSYGYTF
TGTGCCATCAGCCGGGACCCTAACTCCTATGGCTACACCTTC
>TRBJ1-3|NA|NA|TRBV6-1
CASSQSYSGNTIYF
TGTGCCAGCAGTCAATCTTATTCTGGAAACACCATATATTTT
>TRBJ2-1|TRBD2|NA|TRBV5-6
CASSLRTRNEQFF
TGTGCCAGCAGCTTGCGGACTAGAAATGAGCAGTTCTTC
>TRBJ2-5|NA|NA|TRBV28
CASSAPRGGGETQYF
TGTGCCAGCAGTGCCCCCCGGGGAGGGGGGGAGACCCAGTACTTC
>TRBJ1-1|NA|NA|TRBV7-6
CASSPLPRDNLSF
TGTGCCAGCAGCCCACTCCCCCGGGACAACCTCTCTTTT
>TRBJ1-3|NA|NA|TRBV10-2
CASREGAGNTIYF
TGCGCCAGCAGGGAGGGGGCTGGAAACACCATATATTTT
>TRBJ2-5|NA|NA|TRBV28
CASSLRGSGRETQYF
TGTGCCAGCAGTTTAAGGGGATCAGGGCGAGAGACCCAGTACTTC
>TRBJ2-7|NA|NA|TRBV5-4
CASSLEFGGNYEQYF
TGTGCCAGCAGCTTGGAGTTTGGCGGGAACTACGAGCAGTACTTC